This is a list of T cell receptor beta chains from one sample in a study of blood T cell repertoires in COVID-19. Profiling relied on immunoSEQ multiplex PCR, and the TCRdb table lists in-frame clones only, not all of them. The table records about 140,000 clones, about nine tenths of them present only once. Sequencing was performed on peripheral blood. The receptors here all came from a human donor in a cohort sampled during active COVID-19. Each CDR3 is given without its conserved first and last residue. The order of the fields is V gene, J gene, CDR3 protein.

TRBV11-2	TRBJ1-1	ASSLGSGTEAF
TRBV3-1/TRBV3-2	TRBJ2-5	ASSRKQGLRQETQY
TRBV4-3	TRBJ2-7	ASSHRQGNEQY
TRBV2	TRBJ2-7	ASSEGQGIYEQY
TRBV5-1	TRBJ2-5	ASSAGLVETQY
TRBV7-2	TRBJ1-1	ASSPVSTIAEAF
TRBV2	TRBJ1-2	ASYHRAVMGYYGYT
TRBV12-3/TRBV12-4	TRBJ2-2	ASSFWGPGELL
TRBV19	TRBJ2-5	ASSPGTGSRQETQY
TRBV6-5	TRBJ2-5	AGGVQETQY
TRBV4-1	TRBJ1-2	ASSQVGTRQGQSGYT
TRBV19	TRBJ2-3	ASSLAGDRTDTQY
TRBV9	TRBJ2-7	ASSEDSLLDEQY
TRBV6-5	TRBJ2-7	ASSPPYPTEAEQY
TRBV3-1/TRBV3-2	TRBJ1-6	ASSQEDRDSPLH
TRBV7-9	TRBJ1-4	ASTGGEKLF
TRBV10-3	TRBJ2-1	AISEAWDRGNNEQF
TRBV28	TRBJ2-7	ASSFTGRGSYEQY
TRBV5-1	TRBJ1-1	ASSWTDRNTEAF
TRBV25-1	TRBJ1-6	ASSNRENYNSPLH
TRBV5-1	TRBJ1-1	ASSLRGAGTEAF
TRBV7-5	TRBJ1-6	VRSCDRCNSPLH
TRBV7-9	TRBJ1-5	ASSFGDQPQH
TRBV14	TRBJ1-2	ASSQGRRGIYGYT
TRBV29-1	TRBJ1-1	SVGGLNTEAF
TRBV28	TRBJ2-3	ASSIRSGTQY
TRBV25-1	TRBJ2-3	ASSETGGAYTQY
TRBV12-5	TRBJ1-2	ASGGNRDRVYGYT
TRBV3-1/TRBV3-2	TRBJ2-3	ASSPLAGWADTQY
TRBV19	TRBJ1-2	ASSTQGPLLYGYT
TRBV5-1	TRBJ1-5	ASSLGTGGQPQH
TRBV5-1	TRBJ1-1	ASSPGTGSNTEAF
TRBV7-7	TRBJ2-3	ASSLDGGTQY
TRBV5-4	TRBJ1-1	ASSLRGAAGTEAF
TRBV2	TRBJ1-6	ASRAYSYNSPLH
TRBV7-2	TRBJ2-7	ASSWTGTGGQY
TRBV2	TRBJ2-3	ASNPSGATDTQY
TRBV2	TRBJ1-3	ASSDRMAAGNTIY
TRBV11-2	TRBJ2-5	ASSLAGETQY
TRBV9	TRBJ2-7	ASSPSGTSGYEQY
TRBV5-1	TRBJ1-1	ASSSRDTHTEAF
TRBV3-1/TRBV3-2	TRBJ2-7	ASSQEVIRYEQY
TRBV18	TRBJ1-2	ASSSGNHYGYT
TRBV11-2	TRBJ2-5	ASSLTSGYETQY